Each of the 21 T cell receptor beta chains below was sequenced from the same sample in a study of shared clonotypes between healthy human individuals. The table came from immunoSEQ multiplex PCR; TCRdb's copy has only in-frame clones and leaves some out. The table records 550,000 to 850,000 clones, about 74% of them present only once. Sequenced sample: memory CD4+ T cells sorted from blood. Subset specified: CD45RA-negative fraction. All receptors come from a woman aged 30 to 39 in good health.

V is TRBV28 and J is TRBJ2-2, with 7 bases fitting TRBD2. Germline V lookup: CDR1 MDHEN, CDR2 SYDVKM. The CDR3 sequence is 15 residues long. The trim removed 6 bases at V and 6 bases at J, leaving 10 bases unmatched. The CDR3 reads CASSSGEGLAGELFF. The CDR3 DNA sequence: TGTGCCAGCAGCTCCGGGGAGGGGTTGGCCGGGGAGCTGTTTTTT.

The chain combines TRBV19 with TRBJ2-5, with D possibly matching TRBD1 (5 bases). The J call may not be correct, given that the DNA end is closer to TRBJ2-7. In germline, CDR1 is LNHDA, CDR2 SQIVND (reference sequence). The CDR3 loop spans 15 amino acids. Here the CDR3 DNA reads TGTGCCAGTAGTATTCTCCAGGGTAGCTCCTACGAGCAGTACTTC. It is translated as CASSILQGSSYEQYF.

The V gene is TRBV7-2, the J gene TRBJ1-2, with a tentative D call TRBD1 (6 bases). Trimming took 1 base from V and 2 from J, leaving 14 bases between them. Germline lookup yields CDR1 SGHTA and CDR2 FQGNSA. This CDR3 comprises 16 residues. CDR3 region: CASSLEGQIANYGYTF. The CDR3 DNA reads TGTGCCAGCAGCTTAGAAGGACAGATCGCGAACTATGGCTACACCTTC.

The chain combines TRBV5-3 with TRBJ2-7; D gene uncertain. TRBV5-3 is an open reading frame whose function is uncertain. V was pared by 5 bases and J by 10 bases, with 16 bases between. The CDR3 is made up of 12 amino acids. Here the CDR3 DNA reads TGTGCCAGAAGTCTGGGTATTACGAAACAGTACTTC. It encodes CARSLGITKQYF.

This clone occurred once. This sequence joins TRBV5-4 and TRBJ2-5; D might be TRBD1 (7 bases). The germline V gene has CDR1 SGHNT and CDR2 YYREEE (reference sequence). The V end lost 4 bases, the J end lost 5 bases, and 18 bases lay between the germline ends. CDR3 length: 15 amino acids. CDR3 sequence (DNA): TGTGCCAGCAGCGGAGGGACCGAGGACAGGGAGACCCAGTACTTC. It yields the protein CASSGGTEDRETQYF.

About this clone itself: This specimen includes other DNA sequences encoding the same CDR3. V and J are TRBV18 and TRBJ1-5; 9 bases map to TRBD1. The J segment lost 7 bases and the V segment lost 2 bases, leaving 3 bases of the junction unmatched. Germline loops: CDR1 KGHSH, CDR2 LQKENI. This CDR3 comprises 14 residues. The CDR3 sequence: CASSPRTGDQPQHF. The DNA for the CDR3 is TGTGCCAGCTCACCAAGGACAGGGGACCAGCCCCAGCATTTT.

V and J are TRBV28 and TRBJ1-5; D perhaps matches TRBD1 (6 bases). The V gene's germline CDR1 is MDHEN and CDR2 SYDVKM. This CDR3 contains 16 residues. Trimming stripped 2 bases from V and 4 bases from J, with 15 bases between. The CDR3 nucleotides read TGTGCCAGCAGTTTACGGTCGGGGGCGAGGAATCAGCCCCAGCATTTT. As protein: CASSLRSGARNQPQHF.

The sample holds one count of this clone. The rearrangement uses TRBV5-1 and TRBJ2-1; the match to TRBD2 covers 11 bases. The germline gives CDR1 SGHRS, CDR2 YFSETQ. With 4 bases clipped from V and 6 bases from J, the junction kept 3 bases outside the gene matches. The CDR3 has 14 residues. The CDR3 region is CASSLGLAVNEQFF. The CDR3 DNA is TGCGCCAGCAGCCTGGGACTAGCGGTCAATGAGCAGTTCTTC.

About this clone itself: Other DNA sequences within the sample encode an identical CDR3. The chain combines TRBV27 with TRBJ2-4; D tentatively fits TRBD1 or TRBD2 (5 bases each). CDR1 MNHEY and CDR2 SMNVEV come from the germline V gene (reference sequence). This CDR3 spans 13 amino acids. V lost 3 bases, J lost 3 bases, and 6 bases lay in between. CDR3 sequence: CASSLGVKNIQYF. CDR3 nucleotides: TGTGCCAGCAGTTTGGGGGTCAAAAACATTCAGTACTTC.

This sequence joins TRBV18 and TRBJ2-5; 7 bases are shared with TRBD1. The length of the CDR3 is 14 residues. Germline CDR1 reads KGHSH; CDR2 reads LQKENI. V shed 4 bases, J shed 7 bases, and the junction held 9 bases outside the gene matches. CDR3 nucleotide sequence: TGTGCCAGCTCACTACGACAGGGTCCGGGGACCCAGTACTTC. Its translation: CASSLRQGPGTQYF. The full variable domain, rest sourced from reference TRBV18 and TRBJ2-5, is NAGVMQNPRHLVRRRGQEARLRCSPMKGHSHVYWYRQLPEEGLKFMVYLQKENIIDESGMPKERFSAEFPKEGPSILRIQQVVRGDSAAYFCASSLRQGPGTQYFGPGTRLLVL.

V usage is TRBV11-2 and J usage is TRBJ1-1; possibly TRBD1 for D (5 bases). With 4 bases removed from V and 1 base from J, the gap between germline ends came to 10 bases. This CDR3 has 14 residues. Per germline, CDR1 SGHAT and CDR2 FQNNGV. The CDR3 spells CASSWGVANTEAFF. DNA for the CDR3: TGTGCCAGCAGCTGGGGGGTCGCGAACACTGAAGCTTTCTTT. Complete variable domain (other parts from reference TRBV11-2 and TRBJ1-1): EAGVAQSPRYKIIEKRQSVAFWCNPISGHATLYWYQQILGQGPKLLIQFQNNGVVDDSQLPKDRFSAERLKGVDSTLKIQPAKLEDSAVYLCASSWGVANTEAFFGQGTRLTVV.

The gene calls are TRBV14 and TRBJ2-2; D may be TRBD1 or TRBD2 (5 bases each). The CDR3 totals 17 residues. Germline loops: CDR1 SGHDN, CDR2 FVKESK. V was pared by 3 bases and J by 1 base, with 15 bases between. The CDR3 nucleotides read TGTGCCAGCAGCCAGAGGGTGACAGCGAAGAACACCGGGGAGCTGTTTTTT. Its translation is CASSQRVTAKNTGELFF.

CDR3 in DNA: TGTGCCAGCAGTGATTCTGTAGGTGACAGGGCGGGAAAGACCCAGTACTTC. Protein: CASSDSVGDRAGKTQYF. The J gene is TRBJ2-5, the V gene TRBV25-1, with D possibly being TRBD1 (7 bases). Germline CDR1 reads MGHDK; CDR2 reads SYGVNS. The CDR3 sequence is 17 residues long. V gave up 3 bases and J gave up 6 bases, with 23 bases separating them.

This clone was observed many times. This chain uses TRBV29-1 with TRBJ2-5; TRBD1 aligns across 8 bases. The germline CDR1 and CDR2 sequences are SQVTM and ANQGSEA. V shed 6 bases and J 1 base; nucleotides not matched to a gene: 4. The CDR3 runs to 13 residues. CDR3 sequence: CSVHGTGQETQYF. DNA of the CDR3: TGCAGCGTCCACGGGACAGGCCAAGAGACCCAGTACTTC.

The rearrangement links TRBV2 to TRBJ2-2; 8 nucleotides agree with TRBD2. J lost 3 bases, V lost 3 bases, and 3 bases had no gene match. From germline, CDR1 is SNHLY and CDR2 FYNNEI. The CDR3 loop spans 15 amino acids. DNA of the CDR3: TGTGCCAGCAGTGATCGGCGGGGGGACACCGGGGAGCTGTTTTTT. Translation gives CASSDRRGDTGELFF.

The CDR3 DNA reads as TGTGCCAGCAGTACACAGCGGGAGCGGAAGTACGAGCAGTACTTC. Amino acids: CASSTQRERKYEQYF. The genes are TRBV6-5 and TRBJ2-7, with 8 bases that match TRBD2. The V and J ends lost 5 bases and 4 bases, in that order; junction bases with no gene match: 10. Per germline, CDR1 MNHEY and CDR2 SVGAGI. CDR3 size: 15 residues.

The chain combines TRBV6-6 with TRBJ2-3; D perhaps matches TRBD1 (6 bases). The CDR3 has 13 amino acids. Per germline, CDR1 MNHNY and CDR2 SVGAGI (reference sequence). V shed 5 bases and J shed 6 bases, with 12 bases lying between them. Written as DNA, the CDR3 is TGTGCCAGCAGTATGGACAGTAGGGATACGCAGTATTTT. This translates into CASSMDSRDTQYF.

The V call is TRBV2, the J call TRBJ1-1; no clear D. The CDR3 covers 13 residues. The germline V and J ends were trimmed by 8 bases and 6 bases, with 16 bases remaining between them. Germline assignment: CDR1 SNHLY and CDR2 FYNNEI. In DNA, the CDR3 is TGTGCCAGCGAATTTTTGCGGGCTTCTGAAGCTTTCTTT. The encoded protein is CASEFLRASEAFF.

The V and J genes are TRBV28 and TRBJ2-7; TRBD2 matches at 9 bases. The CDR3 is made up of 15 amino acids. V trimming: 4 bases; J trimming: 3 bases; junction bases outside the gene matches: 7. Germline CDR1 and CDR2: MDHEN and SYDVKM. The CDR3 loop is CASSSAGLANYEQYF. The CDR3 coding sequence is TGTGCCAGCAGTTCCGCGGGACTAGCAAACTACGAGCAGTACTTC.

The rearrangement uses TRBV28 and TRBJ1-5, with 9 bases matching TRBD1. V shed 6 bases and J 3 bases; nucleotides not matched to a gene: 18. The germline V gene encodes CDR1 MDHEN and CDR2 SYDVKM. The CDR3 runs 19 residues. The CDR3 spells CASRPTGHNTGGFNQPQHF. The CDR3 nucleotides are TGTGCCAGCAGACCAACGGGTCACAACACAGGGGGCTTCAATCAGCCCCAGCATTTT.

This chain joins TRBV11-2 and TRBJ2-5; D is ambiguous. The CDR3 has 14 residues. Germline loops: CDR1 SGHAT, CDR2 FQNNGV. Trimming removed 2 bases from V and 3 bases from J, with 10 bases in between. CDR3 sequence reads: CASSLRYAEETQYF. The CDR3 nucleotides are TGTGCCAGCAGCTTAAGGTACGCGGAAGAGACCCAGTACTTC. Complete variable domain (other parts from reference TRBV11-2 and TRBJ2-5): EAGVAQSPRYKIIEKRQSVAFWCNPISGHATLYWYQQILGQGPKLLIQFQNNGVVDDSQLPKDRFSAERLKGVDSTLKIQPAKLEDSAVYLCASSLRYAEETQYFGPGTRLLVL.